This T cell receptor (beta chain) originates from a study of T-cell memory formation after mild COVID-19. Study-wide background: TCR clusters showed largely donor specificity. Findings of the study overall: The CD4+ clones that contracted clustered mainly within CM and EM, and the CD8+ clones concentrated in EMRA.

TCRdb independently ran MiXCR on the 5' RACE reads; one entry per CDR3 protein. The sample lists 400,000 or so distinct CDR3 sequences, around 20% occurring once. Note on this clonotype: Its antigen is still unknown.

This CDR3 has 16 residues. The V and J ends lost 4 bases and 1 base, in that order; junction bases with no gene match: 3. Germline CDR1 and CDR2: SGHRS and YFSETQ. The source of this sequence is an adult woman who had mild COVID-19 (a few samples of this study predate the infection). Cell type and time point are not known. This chain links TRBV5-1 with TRBJ2-2, with TRBD2 matching 11 bases. Sample: PBMCs or a T cell subset sorted from them (not recorded which). The CDR3 coding sequence is TGCGCCAGCAGCACCGGACTAGCGGGGAACACCGGGGAGCTGTTTTTT. Translated: CASSTGLAGNTGELFF.